These T cell receptor beta chains were read from a single sample in a study of graft-versus-host responses after intestinal transplantation. The antigens of these receptors remain unknown. Clones were sequenced by immunoSEQ multiplex PCR, and TCRdb holds only the in-frame ones, with some missing. The sample has under 100,000 clones; less than 95% are singletons. The sample was unstimulated CD4+ T cells sorted from spleen or lymph node cells, taken before transplant. These receptors were collected from a human donor who was the organ donor for an intestinal transplant. Each CDR3 is given with its conserved first and last residue. The order of the fields is J gene, V gene, CDR3 protein.

TRBJ2-5,TRBV5-1,CASKDSGGAPETQYF
TRBJ2-7,TRBV28,CASSLYSGGYEQYF
TRBJ1-5,TRBV19,CASSSPSDRGNQPQHF
TRBJ1-6,TRBV10-3,CAIRAGTGYSPLHF
TRBJ1-5,TRBV6-5,CASRERQGGDQPQHF
TRBJ1-2,TRBV6-1,CASSLDRSYGYTF
TRBJ2-2,TRBV10-2,CASSWDRNTGELFF
TRBJ1-1,TRBV5-1,CASSSGQGGPLVGTEAFF
TRBJ2-5,TRBV9,CASSARRGRQETQYF
TRBJ1-2,TRBV18,CASSPRDYGYTF
TRBJ1-5,TRBV10-3,CAISEPGPNNENQPQHF
TRBJ2-7,TRBV6-1,CASSTGQTPCEQYF
TRBJ1-2,TRBV9,CASSFSDGENYGYTF
TRBJ1-6,TRBV11-3,CASSLGDSYSPLHF
TRBJ1-1,TRBV7-8,CASSLRENTEAFF
TRBJ2-3,TRBV10-2,CASSVQAGGPVTQYF
TRBJ1-5,TRBV19,CASSIESPRPQHF